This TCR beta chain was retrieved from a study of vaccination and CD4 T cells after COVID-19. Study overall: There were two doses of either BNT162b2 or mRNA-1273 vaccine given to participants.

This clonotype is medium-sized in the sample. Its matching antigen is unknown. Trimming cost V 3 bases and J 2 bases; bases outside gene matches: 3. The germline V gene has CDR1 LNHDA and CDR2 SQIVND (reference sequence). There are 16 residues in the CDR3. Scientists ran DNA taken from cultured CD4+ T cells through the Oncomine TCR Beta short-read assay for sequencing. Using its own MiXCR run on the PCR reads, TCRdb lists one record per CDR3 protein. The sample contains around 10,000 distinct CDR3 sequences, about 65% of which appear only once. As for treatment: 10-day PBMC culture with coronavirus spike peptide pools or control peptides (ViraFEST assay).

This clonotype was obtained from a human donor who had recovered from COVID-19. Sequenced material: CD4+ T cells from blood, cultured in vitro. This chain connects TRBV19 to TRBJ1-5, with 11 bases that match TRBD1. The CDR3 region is CASSIRDRGGNQPQHF. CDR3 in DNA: TGTGCCAGTAGTATCCGGGACAGGGGGGGCAATCAGCCCCAGCATTTT. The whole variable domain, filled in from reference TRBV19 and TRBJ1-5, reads DGGITQSPKYLFRKEGQNVTLSCEQNLNHDAMYWYRQDPGQGLRLIYYSQIVNDFQKGDIAEGYSVSREKKESFPLTVTSAQKNPTAFYLCASSIRDRGGNQPQHFGDGTRLSIL.